Listed below are T cell receptor beta chains from one sample, sequenced in a study of blood T cell repertoires in COVID-19. TCRdb keeps only in-frame clones here, not all; method: immunoSEQ multiplex PCR. The top ten hold 14% of the sample, which has 150,000 to 200,000 clones, approximately 80% seen once. The specimen sequenced was peripheral blood. The receptors were gathered from an older woman with COVID-19, enrolled during active disease. Each CDR3 is given with its conserved first and last residue. The D gene is left open where the match is weak. Expanded clones get a size class; other rows say once, few or many, or leave the size out.

d_call j_call v_call clone_size cdr3_aa cdr3_nt
TRBD1 TRBJ1-1 TRBV15 . CATRTSGGTEAFF TGTGCCACCAGGACTTCAGGGGGCACTGAAGCTTTCTTT
TRBD2 TRBJ2-4 TRBV18 many CASSPTSGVKNIQYF TGTGCCAGCTCTCCGACTAGCGGGGTCAAAAACATTCAGTACTTC
TRBD1 TRBJ1-2 TRBV5-1 . CASSLGQGSYGYTF TGCGCCAGCAGCTTGGGACAGGGAAGCTATGGCTACACCTTC
TRBD1 TRBJ1-6 TRBV5-1 few CASSLGDRVNSPLHF TGCGCCAGCAGCTTGGGGGACAGGGTGAATTCACCCCTCCACTTT
TRBD1 TRBJ2-7 TRBV30 . CAWNVGDRDRYF TGTGCCTGGAATGTAGGGGACAGGGATAGGTACTTC
TRBD2 TRBJ2-5 TRBV5-1 . CASRTLAAERETQYF TGCGCCAGCAGAACACTAGCGGCCGAGAGGGAGACCCAGTACTTC
. TRBJ1-3 TRBV18 . CASSSGASGNTIYF TGTGCCAGCTCGTCTGGGGCGTCTGGAAACACCATATATTTT
. TRBJ2-1 TRBV7-2 . CASSLLSSGAHEQFF TGTGCCAGCAGCTTACTATCCAGCGGAGCCCATGAGCAGTTCTTC
. TRBJ1-1 TRBV19 . CASSITLGGDTEAFF TGTGCCAGTAGTATCACCCTCGGGGGTGACACTGAAGCTTTCTTT
. TRBJ1-1 TRBV9 . CASSAGGAAMNTEAFF TGTGCCAGCAGCGCCGGGGGGGCAGCCATGAACACTGAAGCTTTCTTT
. TRBJ2-2 TRBV7-3 . CASSLSDTGELFF TGTGCCAGCAGCTTAAGCGACACCGGGGAGCTGTTTTTT
TRBD1 TRBJ1-3 TRBV7-2 . CASRPDRGGNTIYF TGTGCCAGCAGACCCGACAGGGGTGGAAACACCATATATTTT
TRBD1 TRBJ2-2 TRBV18 . CASSPPRGQGRSEELFF TGTGCCAGCTCGCCGCCGCGGGGACAGGGTCGCTCCGAGGAGCTGTTTTTT
. TRBJ1-3 TRBV18 . CASSPQSLAGNTIYF TGTGCCAGCTCACCACAGTCGTTAGCTGGAAACACCATATATTTT
TRBD1 TRBJ2-1 TRBV6-5 . CASSPTGGSYNEQFF TGTGCCAGCAGTCCGACAGGGGGCTCCTACAATGAGCAGTTCTTC
. TRBJ2-7 TRBV14 . CASSPSSNRLLSNSYEQYF TGTGCCAGCAGCCCCTCGTCGAACAGGCTACTTAGCAACTCCTACGAGCAGTACTTC